A single sample is the source of the 8 T cell receptor beta chains below, sequenced in a study of early T cells in non-severe SARS-CoV-2 infection. Via MiXCR, TCRdb re-called the 5' RACE reads, giving one row per CDR3 protein. The data hold around 47,000 distinct CDR3 sequences, with approximately 10% observed a single time. Sequenced: whole blood. Receptors were obtained from an adult who was a healthcare worker with PCR-confirmed SARS-CoV-2 infection or an uninfected control (not recorded which).

The chain has TRBV10-2 and TRBJ1-5; 10 positions match TRBD1. The J segment lost 6 bases and the V segment lost 4 bases, leaving 6 bases of the junction unmatched. The germline gives CDR1 WSHSY, CDR2 SAAADI. The CDR3 is 15 amino acids. For the CDR3, the DNA is TGCGCCAGCAGTGCGGGACAGGGGATGGGTCAGCCCCAGCATTTT. It encodes CASSAGQGMGQPQHF.

This clonotype was counted a few times. This chain joins TRBV19 and TRBJ2-3; D is perhaps TRBD1 (5 bases). Germline V gene sequence: CDR1 LNHDA, CDR2 SQIVND (reference sequence). CDR3 length: 13 amino acids. The V end was cut by 7 bases, the J end by 8 bases, with 16 bases between. Here the CDR3 DNA reads TGTGCCAGTAACCAGGGTTTTGCTGGTACGCAGTATTTT. Translation gives CASNQGFAGTQYF. Full variable domain (remainder filled in from reference TRBV19 and TRBJ2-3): DGGITQSPKYLFRKEGQNVTLSCEQNLNHDAMYWYRQDPGQGLRLIYYSQIVNDFQKGDIAEGYSVSREKKESFPLTVTSAQKNPTAFYLCASNQGFAGTQYFGPGTRLTVL.

This clonotype has a count of ten or more. V gene TRBV4-2 combines with J gene TRBJ1-4; maybe TRBD1 (5 bases). V lost 0 bases, J lost 7 bases, and 15 bases lay in between. CDR3 length: 16 residues. Germline V lookup: CDR1 LGHNA, CDR2 YNFKEQ. The CDR3 reads CASSQDGREWVEKLFF. CDR3 bases: TGTGCCAGCAGCCAAGATGGCAGGGAGTGGGTTGAAAAACTGTTTTTT.

In regard to this clonotype: One end of the junction varies from germline; a read error may be responsible. V usage is TRBV20-1 and J usage is TRBJ2-1; TRBD2 is a possible D gene (6 bases). In germline, CDR1 is DFQATT, CDR2 SNEGSKA (reference sequence). The CDR3 extends over 15 amino acids. The DNA for the CDR3 is TGCAGTGCTCCCCGGGCAAGCGGGTTCCTCAATGTGCAGTTCTTC. Its translation is CSAPRASGFLNVQFF.

This chain uses TRBV29-1 with TRBJ2-7, with D unresolved. V lost 5 bases and J 7 bases, leaving 15 bases between the germline ends. The CDR3 covers 12 residues. Germline V gives CDR1 SQVTM, CDR2 ANQGSEA. The DNA of the CDR3 is TGCAGCGTTCGTTCTGCGCTGGGGGAGCAGTACTTC. It codes for CSVRSALGEQYF.

V is TRBV12-3 or TRBV12-4 and J is TRBJ2-7; no clear D gene. V was cut by 3 bases and J by 2 bases, with 8 bases left in between. The CDR3 has 13 residues. CDR3 amino acids: CASSFSGTYEQYF. The CDR3 DNA follows: TGTGCCAGCAGTTTTTCTGGAACCTACGAGCAGTACTTC.

This chain links TRBV29-1 with TRBJ2-3; D not resolved. The germline V and J ends were trimmed by 7 bases and 2 bases, with 13 bases remaining between them. The V gene's germline CDR1 is SQVTM and CDR2 ANQGSEA. The CDR3 runs 13 residues. Here the CDR3 reads CSGRGITTDTQYF. Written as DNA, the CDR3 is TGCAGCGGACGTGGGATTACCACAGATACGCAGTATTTT.

This chain uses TRBV28 with TRBJ2-5; D remains ambiguous. The germline V and J ends were trimmed by 2 bases and 5 bases, with 12 bases remaining between them. Germline-derived CDR1 and CDR2 are MDHEN and SYDVKM. The CDR3 has 14 amino acids. CDR3: CASSLRASWETQYF. Written as DNA, the CDR3 is TGTGCCAGCAGTTTAAGGGCGAGCTGGGAGACCCAGTACTTC.